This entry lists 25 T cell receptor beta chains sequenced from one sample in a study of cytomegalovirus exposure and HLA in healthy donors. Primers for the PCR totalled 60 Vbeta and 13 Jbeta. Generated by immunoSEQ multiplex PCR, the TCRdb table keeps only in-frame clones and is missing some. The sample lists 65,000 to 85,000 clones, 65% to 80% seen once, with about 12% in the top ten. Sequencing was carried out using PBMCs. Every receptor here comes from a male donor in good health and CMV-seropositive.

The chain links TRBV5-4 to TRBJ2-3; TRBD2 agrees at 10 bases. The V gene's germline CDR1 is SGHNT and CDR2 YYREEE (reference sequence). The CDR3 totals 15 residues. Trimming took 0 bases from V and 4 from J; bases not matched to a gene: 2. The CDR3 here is CASSLGGLASDTQYF. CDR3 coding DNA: TGTGCCAGCAGCTTGGGGGGACTAGCGTCAGATACGCAGTATTTT.

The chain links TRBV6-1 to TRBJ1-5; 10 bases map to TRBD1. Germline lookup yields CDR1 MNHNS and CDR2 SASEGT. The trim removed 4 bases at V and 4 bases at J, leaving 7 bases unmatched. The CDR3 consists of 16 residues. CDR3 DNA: TGTGCCAGCAGTGCACTGGGACAGGGGCTGAATCAGCCCCAGCATTTT. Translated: CASSALGQGLNQPQHF.

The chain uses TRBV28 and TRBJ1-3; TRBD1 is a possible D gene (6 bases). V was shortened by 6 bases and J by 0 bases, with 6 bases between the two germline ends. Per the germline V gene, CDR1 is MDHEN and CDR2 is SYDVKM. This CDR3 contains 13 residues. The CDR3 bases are TGTGCCAGCAGAGGGGGCTCTGGAAACACCATATATTTT. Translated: CASRGGSGNTIYF.

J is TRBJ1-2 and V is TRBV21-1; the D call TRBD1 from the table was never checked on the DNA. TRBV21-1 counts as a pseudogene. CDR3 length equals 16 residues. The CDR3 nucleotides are TGTGCCAGCAGCAAACCGACCGGACAGGGGGACTATGGCTACACCTTC. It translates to CASSKPTGQGDYGYTF.

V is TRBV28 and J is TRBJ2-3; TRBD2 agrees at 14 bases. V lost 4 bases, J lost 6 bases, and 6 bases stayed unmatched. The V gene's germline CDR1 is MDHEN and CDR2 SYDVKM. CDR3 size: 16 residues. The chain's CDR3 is CASSSVGTSGGDTQYF. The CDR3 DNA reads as TGTGCCAGCAGTTCCGTCGGGACTAGCGGGGGTGATACGCAGTATTTT. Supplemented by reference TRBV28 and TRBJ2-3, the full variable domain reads DVKVTQSSRYLVKRTGEKVFLECVQDMDHENMFWYRQDPGLGLRLIYFSYDVKMKEKGDIPEGYSVSREKKERFSLILESASTNQTSMYLCASSSVGTSGGDTQYFGPGTRLTVL.

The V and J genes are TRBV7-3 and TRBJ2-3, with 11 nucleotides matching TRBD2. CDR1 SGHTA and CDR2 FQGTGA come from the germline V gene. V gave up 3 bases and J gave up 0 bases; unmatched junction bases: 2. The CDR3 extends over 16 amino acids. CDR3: CASSFLAGGSTDTQYF. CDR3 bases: TGTGCCAGCAGCTTCTTAGCGGGGGGGAGCACAGATACGCAGTATTTT.

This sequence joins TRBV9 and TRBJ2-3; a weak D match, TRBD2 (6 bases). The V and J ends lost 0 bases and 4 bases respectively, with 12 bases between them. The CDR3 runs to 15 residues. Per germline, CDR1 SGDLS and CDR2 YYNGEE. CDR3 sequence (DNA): TGTGCCAGCAGCGTAGGTGGAGGGAGCGCAGATACGCAGTATTTT. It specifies CASSVGGGSADTQYF.

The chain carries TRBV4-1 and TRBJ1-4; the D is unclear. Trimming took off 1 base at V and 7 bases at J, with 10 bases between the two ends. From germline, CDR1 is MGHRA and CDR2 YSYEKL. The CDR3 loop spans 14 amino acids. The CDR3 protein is CASSQVFGSEKLFF. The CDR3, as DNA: TGCGCCAGCAGCCAAGTTTTTGGTAGTGAAAAACTGTTTTTT.

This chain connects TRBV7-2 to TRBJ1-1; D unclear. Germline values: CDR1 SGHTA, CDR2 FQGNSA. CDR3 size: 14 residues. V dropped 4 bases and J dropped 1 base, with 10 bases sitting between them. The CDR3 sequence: CASSSQAGNTEAFF. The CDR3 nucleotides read TGTGCCAGCAGCTCCCAAGCAGGGAACACTGAAGCTTTCTTT.

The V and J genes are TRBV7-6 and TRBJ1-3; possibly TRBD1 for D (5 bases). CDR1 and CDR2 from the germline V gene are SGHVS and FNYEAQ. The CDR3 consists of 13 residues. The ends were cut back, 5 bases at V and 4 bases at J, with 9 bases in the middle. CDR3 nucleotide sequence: TGTGCCAGCAGCACAGGAAAAGGAAACACCATATATTTT. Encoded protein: CASSTGKGNTIYF.

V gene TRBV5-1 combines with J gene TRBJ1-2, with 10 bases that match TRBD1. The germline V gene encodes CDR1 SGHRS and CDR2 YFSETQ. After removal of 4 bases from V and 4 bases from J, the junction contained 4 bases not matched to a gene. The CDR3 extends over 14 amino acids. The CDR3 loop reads CASSTGTGAYGYTF. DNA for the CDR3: TGCGCCAGCAGCACCGGGACAGGGGCCTATGGCTACACCTTC. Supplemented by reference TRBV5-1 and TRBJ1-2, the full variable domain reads KAGVTQTPRYLIKTRGQQVTLSCSPISGHRSVSWYQQTPGQGLQFLFEYFSETQRNKGNFPGRFSGRQFSNSRSEMNVSTLELGDSALYLCASSTGTGAYGYTFGSGTRLTVV.

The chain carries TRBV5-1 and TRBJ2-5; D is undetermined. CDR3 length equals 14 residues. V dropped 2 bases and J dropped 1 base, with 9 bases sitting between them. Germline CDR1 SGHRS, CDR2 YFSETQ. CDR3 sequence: CASSFAETQETQYF. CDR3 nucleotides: TGCGCCAGCAGCTTTGCGGAAACCCAAGAGACCCAGTACTTC.

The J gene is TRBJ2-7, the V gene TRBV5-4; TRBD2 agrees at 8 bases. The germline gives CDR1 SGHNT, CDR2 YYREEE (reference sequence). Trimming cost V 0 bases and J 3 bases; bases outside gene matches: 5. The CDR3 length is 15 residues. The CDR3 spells CASSLELAVNYEQYF. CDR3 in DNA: TGTGCCAGCAGCTTGGAACTAGCGGTCAACTACGAGCAGTACTTC.

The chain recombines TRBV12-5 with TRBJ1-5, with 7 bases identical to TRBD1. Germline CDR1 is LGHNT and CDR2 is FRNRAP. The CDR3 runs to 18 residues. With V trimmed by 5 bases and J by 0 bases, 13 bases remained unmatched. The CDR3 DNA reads TGTGCTAGTGGTGCCAGGGACAGTAACTTACATAGCAATCAGCCCCAGCATTTT. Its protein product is CASGARDSNLHSNQPQHF.

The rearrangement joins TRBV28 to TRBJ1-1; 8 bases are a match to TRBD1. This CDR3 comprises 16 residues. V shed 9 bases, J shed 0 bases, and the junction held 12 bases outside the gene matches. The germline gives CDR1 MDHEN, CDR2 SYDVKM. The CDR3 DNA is TGTGCCAGTAAACAGGGGGTTTTGCTCATGAACACTGAAGCTTTCTTT. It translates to CASKQGVLLMNTEAFF.

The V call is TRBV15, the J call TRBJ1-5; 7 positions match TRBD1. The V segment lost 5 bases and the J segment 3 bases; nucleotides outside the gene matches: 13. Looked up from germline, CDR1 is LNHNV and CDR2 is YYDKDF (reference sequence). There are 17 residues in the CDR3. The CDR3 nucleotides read TGTGCCACCAGCCCCATTTCGGGACAGAGCTTCAATCAGCCCCAGCATTTT. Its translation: CATSPISGQSFNQPQHF.

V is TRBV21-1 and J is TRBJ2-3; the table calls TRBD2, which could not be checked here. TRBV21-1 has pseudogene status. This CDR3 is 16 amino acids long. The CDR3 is CASSKVLRVYTDTQYF. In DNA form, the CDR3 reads TGTGCCAGCAGCAAGGTATTGAGGGTTTACACAGATACGCAGTATTTT.

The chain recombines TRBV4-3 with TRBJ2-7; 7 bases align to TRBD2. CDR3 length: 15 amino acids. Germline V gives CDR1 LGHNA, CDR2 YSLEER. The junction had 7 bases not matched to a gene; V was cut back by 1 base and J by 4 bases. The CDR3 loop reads CASSQVAGVGYEQYF. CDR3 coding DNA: TGCGCCAGCAGCCAAGTGGCGGGGGTCGGTTACGAGCAGTACTTC.

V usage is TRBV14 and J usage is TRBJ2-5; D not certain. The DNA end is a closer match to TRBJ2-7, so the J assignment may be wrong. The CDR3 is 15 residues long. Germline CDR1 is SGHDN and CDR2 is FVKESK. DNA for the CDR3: TGTGCCAGCAGCCCGTCTTCTGGTTTTCTCTACGAGCAGTACTTC. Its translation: CASSPSSGFLYEQYF.

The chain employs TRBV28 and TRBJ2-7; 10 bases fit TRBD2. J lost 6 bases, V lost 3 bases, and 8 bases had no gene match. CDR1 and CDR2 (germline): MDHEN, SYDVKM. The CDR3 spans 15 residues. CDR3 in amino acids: CASSFERGGPPEQYF. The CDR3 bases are TGTGCCAGCAGTTTTGAGCGGGGGGGGCCCCCCGAGCAGTACTTC.

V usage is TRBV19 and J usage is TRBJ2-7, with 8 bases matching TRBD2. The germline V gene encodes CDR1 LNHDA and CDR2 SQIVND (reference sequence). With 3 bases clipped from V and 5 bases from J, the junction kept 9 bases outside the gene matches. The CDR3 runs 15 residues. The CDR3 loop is CASSMDNGRADEQYF. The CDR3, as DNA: TGTGCCAGTAGTATGGATAACGGGAGGGCCGACGAGCAGTACTTC.

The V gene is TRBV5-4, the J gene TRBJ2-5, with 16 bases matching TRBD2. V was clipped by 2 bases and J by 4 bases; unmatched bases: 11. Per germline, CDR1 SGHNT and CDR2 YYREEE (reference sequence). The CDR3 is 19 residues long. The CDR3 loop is CASSLTGTSGRAGGETQYF. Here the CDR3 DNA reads TGTGCCAGCAGCTTAACCGGGACTAGCGGGAGGGCCGGGGGAGAGACCCAGTACTTC.

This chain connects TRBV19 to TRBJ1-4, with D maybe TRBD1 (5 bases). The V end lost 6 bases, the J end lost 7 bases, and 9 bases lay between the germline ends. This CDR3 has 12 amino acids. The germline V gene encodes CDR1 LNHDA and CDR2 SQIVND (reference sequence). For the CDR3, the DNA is TGTGCCAGTAGCGCAGGGTTTGAAAAACTGTTTTTT. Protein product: CASSAGFEKLFF.

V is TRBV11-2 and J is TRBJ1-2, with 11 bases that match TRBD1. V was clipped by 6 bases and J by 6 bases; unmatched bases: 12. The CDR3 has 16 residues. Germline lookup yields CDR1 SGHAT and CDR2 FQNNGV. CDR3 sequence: CASRGTGGGGRNGYTF. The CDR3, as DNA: TGTGCCAGCAGAGGGACAGGGGGAGGGGGTCGGAATGGCTACACCTTC. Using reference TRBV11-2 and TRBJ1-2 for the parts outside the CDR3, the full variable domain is EAGVAQSPRYKIIEKRQSVAFWCNPISGHATLYWYQQILGQGPKLLIQFQNNGVVDDSQLPKDRFSAERLKGVDSTLKIQPAKLEDSAVYLCASRGTGGGGRNGYTFGSGTRLTVV.

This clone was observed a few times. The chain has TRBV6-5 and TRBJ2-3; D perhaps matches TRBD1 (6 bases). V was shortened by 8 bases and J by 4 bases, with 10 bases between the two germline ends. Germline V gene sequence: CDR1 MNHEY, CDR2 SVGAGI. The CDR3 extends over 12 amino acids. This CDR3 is CASGDTSDTQYF. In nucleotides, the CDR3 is TGTGCCAGCGGGGACACGTCAGATACGCAGTATTTT.